These 17 T cell receptor beta chains originate from one sample sequenced in a study of shared T cell receptors in the human thymus. Libraries were prepared by immunoSEQ multiplex PCR; TCRdb keeps only in-frame clonotypes and omits some of them. This sample yields about 730,000 clones, of which approximately 85% are seen a single time; more than 0.01% belongs to the top ten. These sequences were also reported in another study, on human thymus T cells.

The sample comprised thymocytes. These receptors all come from a girl in the first two years of life with a congenital heart defect.

In this sample, this clone turned up once. The chain employs TRBV6-5 and TRBJ1-2; D is perhaps TRBD1 (6 bases). The germline CDR1 and CDR2 sequences are MNHEY and SVGAGI. The CDR3 is 16 residues long. V lost 2 bases and J lost 4, with 17 bases in between. CDR3 sequence reads: CASSYMAGDLIYGYTF. CDR3 in DNA: TGTGCCAGCAGTTACATGGCAGGGGACCTCATCTATGGCTACACCTTC.

This chain connects TRBV7-9 to TRBJ2-1, with D maybe TRBD2 (6 bases). Between the trimmed V and J ends, which lost 5 bases and 0 bases, there was a span of 17 bases. The V gene's germline CDR1 is SEHNR and CDR2 FQNEAQ (reference sequence). The CDR3 is 17 amino acids. CDR3 sequence reads: CASSLFSGFRSYNEQFF. DNA of the CDR3: TGTGCCAGCAGCCTATTCAGCGGGTTCCGCTCCTACAATGAGCAGTTCTTC.

This clone showed up just once. V is TRBV10-1 and J is TRBJ2-2; D remains ambiguous. Between the trimmed V and J ends, which lost 4 bases and 1 base, there was a span of 7 bases. This CDR3 has 14 amino acids. The germline V gene encodes CDR1 WNHNN and CDR2 SYGVQD (reference sequence). CDR3 residues: CASSGQVNTGELFF. CDR3 nucleotides: TGCGCCAGCAGTGGCCAGGTGAACACCGGGGAGCTGTTTTTT.

This clone was seen once. This CDR3 reads CASSFGGDDHTGELFF. The CDR3 DNA is TGTGCCAGCAGCTTTGGAGGGGACGATCACACCGGGGAGCTGTTTTTT. The chain employs TRBV5-6 and TRBJ2-2; TRBD2 is a possible D gene (6 bases). Deletions cut 2 bases from V and 3 bases from J, with 14 bases between. Looked up from germline, CDR1 is SGHDT and CDR2 is YYEEEE. The CDR3 sequence is 16 residues long.

A single count supports this clone. The genes are TRBV30 and TRBJ1-2, with unresolved D. Germline V gene lookup returns CDR1 GTSNPN and CDR2 SVGIG (reference sequence). Trimming took 2 bases from V and 4 from J, leaving 17 bases between them. The CDR3 contains 15 residues. CDR3 bases: TGTGCCTGGAGTCCAGAACCCCCCACTATCTATGGCTACACCTTC. Translated: CAWSPEPPTIYGYTF.

The rearrangement joins TRBV14 to TRBJ1-1, with D unresolved. The CDR3 sequence is 15 residues long. Germline loops: CDR1 SGHDN, CDR2 FVKESK. V gave up 4 bases and J gave up 3 bases, with 15 bases separating them. The CDR3 coding sequence is TGTGCCAGCAGCCTCGCTAGGCCCGGGGACACTGAAGCTTTCTTT. Protein sequence: CASSLARPGDTEAFF.

CDR3 bases: TGTGCCAGCAGTTCCTCGGGACAGGGCTCAAACACCATATATTTT. This gives the protein CASSSSGQGSNTIYF. The chain has TRBV6-6 and TRBJ1-3, with 9 bases aligning to TRBD1. V lost 4 bases, J lost 6 bases, and 7 bases stayed unmatched. CDR3 size: 15 residues. The germline V gene encodes CDR1 MNHNY and CDR2 SVGAGI (reference sequence).

The chain employs TRBV18 and TRBJ2-6; tentative D call: TRBD2 (5 bases). Germline V CDR1 and CDR2: KGHSH, LQKENI. CDR3 length: 16 amino acids. Trimming stripped 0 bases from V and 2 bases from J, with 8 bases between. CDR3 coding DNA: TGTGCCAGCTCACCACCGAGGGTTACTGGGGCCAACGTCCTGACTTTC. Amino acid sequence: CASSPPRVTGANVLTF. Together with reference TRBV18 and TRBJ2-6, the CDR3 gives the full variable domain: NAGVMQNPRHLVRRRGQEARLRCSPMKGHSHVYWYRQLPEEGLKFMVYLQKENIIDESGMPKERFSAEFPKEGPSILRIQQVVRGDSAAYFCASSPPRVTGANVLTFGAGSRLTVL.

This clone was counted only a few times. DNA for the CDR3: TGTGCCAGCAGCGAGCTGTTCGCGGACAATGAGCAGTTCTTC. This encodes CASSELFADNEQFF. V gene TRBV7-9 combines with J gene TRBJ2-1; D remains ambiguous. V lost 5 bases and J lost 5, with 13 bases in between. This CDR3 has 14 amino acids. CDR1 is SEHNR, CDR2 FQNEAQ, per germline (reference sequence).

The V gene is TRBV2, the J gene TRBJ1-2; the D is unclear. Trimming stripped 8 bases from V and 1 base from J, with 11 bases between. This CDR3 has 13 amino acids. Germline assignment: CDR1 SNHLY and CDR2 FYNNEI. The CDR3 nucleotides are TGTGCCAGCGCAGGCGTAGTTAACTATGGCTACACCTTC. Its protein is CASAGVVNYGYTF.

This clone was detected a few times. This sequence joins TRBV28 and TRBJ2-7; 10 bases agree with TRBD2. Germline loops: CDR1 MDHEN, CDR2 SYDVKM. This CDR3 is 13 amino acids long. V trimming: 10 bases; J trimming: 4 bases; junction bases outside the gene matches: 7. CDR3 nucleotides: TGTGCCACCTGTAGCGGGGGGCCTTACGAGCAGTACTTC. This sequence encodes CATCSGGPYEQYF. Full variable domain (outside the CDR3, taken from reference TRBV28 and TRBJ2-7): DVKVTQSSRYLVKRTGEKVFLECVQDMDHENMFWYRQDPGLGLRLIYFSYDVKMKEKGDIPEGYSVSREKKERFSLILESASTNQTSMYLCATCSGGPYEQYFGPGTRLTVT.

The CDR3 is CASSFSLLAAISYEQYF. The CDR3 nucleotides are TGTGCCAGCAGTTTCAGCCTTCTAGCGGCGATCTCCTACGAGCAGTACTTC. The rearrangement joins TRBV28 to TRBJ2-7; 7 bases line up with TRBD2. V shed 3 bases and J 0 bases; nucleotides not matched to a gene: 11. CDR3 length: 17 residues. Looked up from germline, CDR1 is MDHEN and CDR2 is SYDVKM.

V gene TRBV18 combines with J gene TRBJ1-2, with 9 bases lining up with TRBD1. From germline, CDR1 is KGHSH and CDR2 LQKENI. Trimming took 1 base from V and 6 from J; bases not matched to a gene: 6. The CDR3 extends over 15 amino acids. CDR3 protein: CASSPLTGGDHGYTF. The CDR3 DNA reads as TGTGCCAGCTCACCACTCACAGGGGGCGACCATGGCTACACCTTC.

The gene calls are TRBV12-5 and TRBJ1-1; D is uncertain. The CDR3 consists of 11 residues. CDR1 and CDR2 (germline): LGHNT, FRNRAP. Trimming stripped 1 base from V and 11 bases from J, with 8 bases between. The CDR3: CASGLGRGAFF. The DNA for the CDR3 is TGTGCTAGTGGTTTGGGGCGAGGGGCTTTCTTT. The variable domain in full, completed from reference TRBV12-5 and TRBJ1-1, reads DARVTQTPRHKVTEMGQEVTMRCQPILGHNTVFWYRQTMMQGLELLAYFRNRAPLDDSGMPKDRFSAEMPDATLATLKIQPSEPRDSAVYFCASGLGRGAFFGQGTRLTVV.

This sequence joins TRBV7-2 and TRBJ2-5, with D uncertain. Between the trimmed V and J ends, which lost 3 bases and 1 base, there was a span of 24 bases. In germline, CDR1 is SGHTA, CDR2 FQGNSA. CDR3 length: 19 amino acids. This CDR3 reads CASSLPFWPAYSGQETQYF. Written as DNA, the CDR3 is TGTGCCAGCAGCTTGCCGTTCTGGCCAGCTTACAGTGGCCAAGAGACCCAGTACTTC.

The chain carries TRBV5-4 and TRBJ1-2; 11 bases line up with TRBD1. The germline gives CDR1 SGHNT, CDR2 YYREEE (reference sequence). V dropped 4 bases and J dropped 4; count of bases not matched to a gene: 15. The CDR3 consists of 18 residues. As DNA, the CDR3 is TGTGCCAGCAGCGTGGACAGGGGGCAAGGGTCTTTAAGCTATGGCTACACCTTC. Protein sequence: CASSVDRGQGSLSYGYTF.

The chain joins TRBV27 to TRBJ2-3, with D uncertain. The CDR3 consists of 18 residues. Germline lookup yields CDR1 MNHEY and CDR2 SMNVEV (reference sequence). V dropped 2 bases and J dropped 1 base, with 19 bases sitting between them. Written as DNA, the CDR3 is TGTGCCAGCAGTTTAGGTTTGATCGGCACAGACCGCACAGATACGCAGTATTTT. It specifies CASSLGLIGTDRTDTQYF.